This TCR beta chain was observed in a study of blood T cells in healthy people across ages. Alongside a J-beta primer mix, a sample-barcoded 5' primer served in a second PCR lasting about 7 to 11 cycles. From the 5' RACE reads, TCRdb called clonotypes with MiXCR, one entry per CDR3 protein. The repertoire holds 850,000 to 1,000,000 distinct CDR3 sequences, roughly 50% seen once, with about 22% in the top ten. This CDR3 has 14 amino acids. Germline lookup yields CDR1 SGHTA and CDR2 FQGNSA. V gave up 5 bases and J gave up 0 bases, with 8 bases separating them. The sample consisted of blood. The source is a woman aged 55-69 years in good health. The chain has TRBV7-2 and TRBJ1-3; no firm D call. The CDR3 bases are TGTGCCAGCAGCCCCAGCCTCTCTGGAAACACCATATATTTT. As protein: CASSPSLSGNTIYF.